This T cell receptor (beta chain) was profiled in a study of blood T cell repertoires in COVID-19. This CDR3 spans 13 amino acids. Per the germline V gene, CDR1 is KGHSH and CDR2 is LQKENI. After removal of 6 bases from V and 7 bases from J, the junction contained 3 bases not matched to a gene. Comments on this clone: The sample has other DNA sequences that encode this CDR3 too.

Some clones are missing from TCRdb's copy, which holds only in-frame ones; the method was immunoSEQ multiplex PCR. Seen here are some 400,000 clones, about 90% observed once, and the top ten hold roughly 1.4%. This clonotype was sampled from a man between 25 and 39 years old who had recovered from COVID-19. The sample consisted of PBMCs or T cells enriched from blood (not recorded which). This rearrangement joins TRBV18 to TRBJ1-6, with 7 bases aligning to TRBD1. The CDR3 DNA reads TGTGCCAGCTCTCCGGGACAGAATTCACCCCTCCACTTT. The encoded protein is CASSPGQNSPLHF.